What follows describes a single T cell receptor beta chain. Its antigen is still unknown. This entry belongs to a study of blood T cells in healthy people across ages. V was trimmed by 1 base and J by 4 bases, leaving 10 bases between them. The CDR3 runs 14 residues. Germline V gene lookup returns CDR1 LGHNA and CDR2 YSLEER. Next came a second PCR, run for about 6 to 12 cycles, which used a sample-barcoded 5' primer along with a J-beta primer mix. Every cDNA was tagged by a template-switch adaptor with 12 random nucleotides. TCRdb re-called the 5' RACE reads with MiXCR, one entry per CDR3 protein. The sample lists 1.5 million to 2 million distinct CDR3 sequences; approximately 50% were seen once. In terms of origin and age, donors were healthy Caucasian individuals from Russia aged about 6 to 95. Study-wide results and limits: Diversity was higher, and naive CD4+ cells more numerous, in long-lived donors than in aged donors. Age advanced and TCR beta diversity per million T cells fell, roughly linearly.

Sequencing was performed on blood. This receptor was taken from a woman aged 40 to 49 in good health. The chain is built from TRBV4-3 and TRBJ1-2, with unresolved D. CDR3 sequence (DNA): TGCGCCAGCAGCCAAGGGGCGGGCCCCTATGGCTACACCTTC. Translated, it gives CASSQGAGPYGYTF.